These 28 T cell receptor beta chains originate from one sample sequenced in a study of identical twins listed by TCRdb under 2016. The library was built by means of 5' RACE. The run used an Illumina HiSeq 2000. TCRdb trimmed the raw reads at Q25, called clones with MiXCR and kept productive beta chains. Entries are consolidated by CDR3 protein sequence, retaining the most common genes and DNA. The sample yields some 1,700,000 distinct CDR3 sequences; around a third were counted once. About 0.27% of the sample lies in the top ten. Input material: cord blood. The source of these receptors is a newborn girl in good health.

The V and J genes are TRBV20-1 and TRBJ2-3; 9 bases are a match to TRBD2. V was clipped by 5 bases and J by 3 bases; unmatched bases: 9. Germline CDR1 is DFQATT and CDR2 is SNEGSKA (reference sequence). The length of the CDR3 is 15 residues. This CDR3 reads CSARPTSGGTDTQYF. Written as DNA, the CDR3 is TGCAGTGCTCGCCCGACTAGCGGTGGTACAGATACGCAGTATTTT.

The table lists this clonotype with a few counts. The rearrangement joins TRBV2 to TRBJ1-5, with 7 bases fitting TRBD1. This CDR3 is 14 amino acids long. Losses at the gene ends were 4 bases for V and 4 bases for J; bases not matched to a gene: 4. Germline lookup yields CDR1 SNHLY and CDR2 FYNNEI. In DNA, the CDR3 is TGTGCCAGCAGTGCAGGGGGTTGGAATCAGCCCCAGCATTTT. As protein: CASSAGGWNQPQHF.

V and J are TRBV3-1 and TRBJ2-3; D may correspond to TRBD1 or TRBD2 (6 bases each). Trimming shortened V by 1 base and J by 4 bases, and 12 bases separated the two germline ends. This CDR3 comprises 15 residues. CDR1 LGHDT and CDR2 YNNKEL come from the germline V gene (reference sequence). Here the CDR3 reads CASSQGRGDPDTQYF. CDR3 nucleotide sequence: TGTGCCAGCAGCCAAGGAAGGGGGGACCCAGATACGCAGTATTTT.

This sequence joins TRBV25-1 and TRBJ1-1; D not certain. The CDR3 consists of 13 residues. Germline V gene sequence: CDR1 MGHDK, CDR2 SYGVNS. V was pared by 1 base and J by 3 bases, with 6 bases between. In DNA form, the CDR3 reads TGTGCCAGCAGTGAATGGGAATACACTGAAGCTTTCTTT. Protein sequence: CASSEWEYTEAFF.

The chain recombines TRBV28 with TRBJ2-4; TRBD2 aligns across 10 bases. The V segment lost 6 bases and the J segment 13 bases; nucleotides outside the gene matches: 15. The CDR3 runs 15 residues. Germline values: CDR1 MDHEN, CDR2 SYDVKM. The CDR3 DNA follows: TGTGCCAGCAGCCATGGACTAGCGGATTCCTACGGGCAGTACTTC. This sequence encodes CASSHGLADSYGQYF.

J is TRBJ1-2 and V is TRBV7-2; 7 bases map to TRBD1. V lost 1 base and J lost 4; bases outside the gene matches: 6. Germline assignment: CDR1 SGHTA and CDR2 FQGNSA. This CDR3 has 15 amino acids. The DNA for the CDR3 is TGTGCCAGCAGCTTAGTCCGGGACAGCATCTATGGCTACACCTTC. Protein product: CASSLVRDSIYGYTF.

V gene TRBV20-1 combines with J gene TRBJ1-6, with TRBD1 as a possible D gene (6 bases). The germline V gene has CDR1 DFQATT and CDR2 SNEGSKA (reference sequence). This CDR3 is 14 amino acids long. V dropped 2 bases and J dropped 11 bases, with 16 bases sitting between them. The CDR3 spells CSARRQGTMAPLHF. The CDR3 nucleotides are TGCAGTGCTAGACGGCAGGGGACCATGGCACCCCTCCACTTT.

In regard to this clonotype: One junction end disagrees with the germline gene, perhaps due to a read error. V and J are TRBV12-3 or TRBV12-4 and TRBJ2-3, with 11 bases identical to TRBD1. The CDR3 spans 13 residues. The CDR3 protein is CASSRDRGDMQYF. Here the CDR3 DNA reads TGTGCCAGCAGTCGGGACAGGGGGGATATGCAGTATTTT.

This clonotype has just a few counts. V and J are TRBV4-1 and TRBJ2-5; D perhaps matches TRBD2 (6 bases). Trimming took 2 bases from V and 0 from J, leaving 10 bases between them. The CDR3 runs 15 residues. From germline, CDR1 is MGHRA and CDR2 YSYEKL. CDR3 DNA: TGCGCCAGCAGCCAATTGGGACTTCACCAAGAGACCCAGTACTTC. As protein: CASSQLGLHQETQYF.

CDR3 amino acids: CASSSGQGDTDTQYF. The CDR3 DNA reads as TGTGCCAGCAGCTCGGGACAGGGGGACACAGATACGCAGTATTTT. The chain joins TRBV4-2 to TRBJ2-3; 11 bases fit TRBD1. CDR3 length equals 15 residues. With 5 bases clipped from V and 2 bases from J, the junction kept 3 bases outside the gene matches. The germline CDR1 and CDR2 sequences are LGHNA and YNFKEQ.

DNA of the CDR3: TGTGCCAGCAGTCCGCCACAGGGAAAGGGAGGTGGCTACACCTTC. Amino acids: CASSPPQGKGGGYTF. This chain links TRBV27 with TRBJ1-2; perhaps TRBD1 as D (6 bases). The CDR3 totals 15 residues. Germline V gene sequence: CDR1 MNHEY, CDR2 SMNVEV (reference sequence). V lost 5 bases and J 7 bases, leaving 20 bases between the germline ends.

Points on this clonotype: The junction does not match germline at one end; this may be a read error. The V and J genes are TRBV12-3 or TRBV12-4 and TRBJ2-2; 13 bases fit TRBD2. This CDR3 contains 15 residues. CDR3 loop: CANSPGLAGFGELFF. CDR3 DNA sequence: TGTGCCAACAGTCCGGGACTAGCGGGATTCGGGGAGCTGTTTTTT.

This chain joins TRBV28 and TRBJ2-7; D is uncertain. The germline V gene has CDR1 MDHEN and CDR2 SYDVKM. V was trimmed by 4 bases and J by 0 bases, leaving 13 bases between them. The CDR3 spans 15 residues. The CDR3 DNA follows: TGTGCCAGCAGTTCGCCCCCCGACCCCTCCTACGAGCAGTACTTC. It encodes CASSSPPDPSYEQYF. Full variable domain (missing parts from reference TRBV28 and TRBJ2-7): DVKVTQSSRYLVKRTGEKVFLECVQDMDHENMFWYRQDPGLGLRLIYFSYDVKMKEKGDIPEGYSVSREKKERFSLILESASTNQTSMYLCASSSPPDPSYEQYFGPGTRLTVT.

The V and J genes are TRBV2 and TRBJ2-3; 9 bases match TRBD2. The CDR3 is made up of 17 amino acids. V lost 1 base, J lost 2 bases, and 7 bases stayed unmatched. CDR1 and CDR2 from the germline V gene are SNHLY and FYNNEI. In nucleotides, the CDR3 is TGTGCCAGCAGTGAAGATATTCCTAGCGGGATCACAGATACGCAGTATTTT. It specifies CASSEDIPSGITDTQYF.

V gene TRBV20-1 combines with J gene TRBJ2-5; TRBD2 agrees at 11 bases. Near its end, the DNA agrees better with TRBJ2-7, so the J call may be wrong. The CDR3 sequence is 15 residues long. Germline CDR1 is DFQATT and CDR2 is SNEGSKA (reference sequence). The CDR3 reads CSARGTSGLSYEQYF. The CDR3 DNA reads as TGCAGTGCTAGGGGGACTAGCGGCCTCTCCTACGAGCAGTACTTC.

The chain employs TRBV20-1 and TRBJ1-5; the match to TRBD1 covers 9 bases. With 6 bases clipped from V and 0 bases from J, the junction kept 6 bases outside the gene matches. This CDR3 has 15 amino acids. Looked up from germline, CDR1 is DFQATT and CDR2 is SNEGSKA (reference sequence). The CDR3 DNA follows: TGCAGTGCGCCGATACAGGGGGCTAGCAATCAGCCCCAGCATTTT. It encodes CSAPIQGASNQPQHF.

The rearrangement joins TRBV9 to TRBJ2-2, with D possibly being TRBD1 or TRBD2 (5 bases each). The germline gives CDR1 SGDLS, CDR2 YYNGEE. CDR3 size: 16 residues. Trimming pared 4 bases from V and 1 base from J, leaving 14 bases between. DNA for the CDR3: TGTGCCAGCAGCCTAGCTGGGGGAAGGAACACCGGGGAGCTGTTTTTT. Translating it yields CASSLAGGRNTGELFF.

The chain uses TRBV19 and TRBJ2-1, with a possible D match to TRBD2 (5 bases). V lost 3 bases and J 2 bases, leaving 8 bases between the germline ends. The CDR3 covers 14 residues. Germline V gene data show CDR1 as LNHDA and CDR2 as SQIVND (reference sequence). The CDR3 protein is CASSIKLAYNEQFF. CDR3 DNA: TGTGCCAGTAGTATTAAACTAGCCTACAATGAGCAGTTCTTC.

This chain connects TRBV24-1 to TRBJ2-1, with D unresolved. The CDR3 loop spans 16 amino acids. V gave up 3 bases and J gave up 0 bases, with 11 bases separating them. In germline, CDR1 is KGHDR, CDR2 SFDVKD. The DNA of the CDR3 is TGTGCCACCAGTGATCCGCGACTGAGCTCCTACAATGAGCAGTTCTTC. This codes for CATSDPRLSSYNEQFF.

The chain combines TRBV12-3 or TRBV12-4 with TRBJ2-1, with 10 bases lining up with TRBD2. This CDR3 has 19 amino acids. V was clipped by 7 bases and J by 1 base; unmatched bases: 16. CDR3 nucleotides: TGTGCCAGCATCCGACTAGCGGGTGTTCCCCAAACTTCCTACAATGAGCAGTTCTTC. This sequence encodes CASIRLAGVPQTSYNEQFF.

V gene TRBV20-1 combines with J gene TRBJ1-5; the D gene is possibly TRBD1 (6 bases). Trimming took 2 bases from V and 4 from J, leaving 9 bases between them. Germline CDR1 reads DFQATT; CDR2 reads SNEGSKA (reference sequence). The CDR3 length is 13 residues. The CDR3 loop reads CSARNRENQPQHF. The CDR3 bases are TGCAGTGCTAGAAACAGGGAAAATCAGCCCCAGCATTTT.

This CDR3 reads CASSFTMTGTCTDTQYF. The CDR3 coding sequence is TGTGCCAGCAGCTTCACCATGACAGGCACCTGCACAGATACGCAGTATTTT. This chain uses TRBV7-9 with TRBJ2-3; tentatively, D is TRBD1 (6 bases). Trimming took 3 bases from V and 1 from J, leaving 17 bases between them. The CDR3 is 17 amino acids. The germline V gene encodes CDR1 SEHNR and CDR2 FQNEAQ (reference sequence).

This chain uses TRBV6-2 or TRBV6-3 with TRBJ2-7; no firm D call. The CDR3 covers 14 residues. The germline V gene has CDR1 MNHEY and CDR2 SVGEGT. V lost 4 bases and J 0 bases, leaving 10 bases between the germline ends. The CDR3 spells CASSWAGLSYEQYF. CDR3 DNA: TGTGCCAGCAGTTGGGCAGGCCTCTCCTACGAGCAGTACTTC.

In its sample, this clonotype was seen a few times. The CDR3 protein is CSAGQGGPTDTQYF. The CDR3 coding sequence is TGCAGTGCCGGGCAGGGGGGCCCCACAGATACGCAGTATTTT. The chain joins TRBV20-1 to TRBJ2-3, with D tentatively TRBD1 (7 bases). V shed 6 bases and J shed 2 bases, with 15 bases lying between them. CDR1 and CDR2 from the germline V gene are DFQATT and SNEGSKA (reference sequence). The CDR3 spans 14 residues.

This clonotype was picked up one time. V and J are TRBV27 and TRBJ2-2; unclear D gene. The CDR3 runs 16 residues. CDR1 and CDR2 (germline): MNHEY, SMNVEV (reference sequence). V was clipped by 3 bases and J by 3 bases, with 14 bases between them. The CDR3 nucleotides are TGTGCCAGCAGTTTGGCGTCAGAACTTTACACCGGGGAGCTGTTTTTT. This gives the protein CASSLASELYTGELFF.

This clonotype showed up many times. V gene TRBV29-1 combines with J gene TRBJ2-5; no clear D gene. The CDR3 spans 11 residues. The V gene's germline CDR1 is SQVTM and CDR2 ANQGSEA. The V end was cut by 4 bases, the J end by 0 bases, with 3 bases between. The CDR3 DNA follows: TGCAGCGTTGGTTACCAAGAGACCCAGTACTTC. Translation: CSVGYQETQYF.

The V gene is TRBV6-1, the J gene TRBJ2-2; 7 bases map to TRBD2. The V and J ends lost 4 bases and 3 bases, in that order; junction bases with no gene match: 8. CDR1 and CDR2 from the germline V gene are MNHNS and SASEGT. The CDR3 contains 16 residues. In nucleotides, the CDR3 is TGTGCCAGCAGTGCGAAGAGCGGGGTTTACACCGGGGAGCTGTTTTTT. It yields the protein CASSAKSGVYTGELFF.

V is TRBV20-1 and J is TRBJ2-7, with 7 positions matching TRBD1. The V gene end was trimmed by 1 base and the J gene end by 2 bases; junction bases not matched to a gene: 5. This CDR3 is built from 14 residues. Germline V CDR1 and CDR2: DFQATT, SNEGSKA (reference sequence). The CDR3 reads CSARGTGKPYEQYF. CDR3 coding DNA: TGCAGTGCTAGAGGGACAGGTAAACCCTACGAGCAGTACTTC.